The following is a T cell receptor (beta chain) sequence with its context. This specimen comes from a study of cytomegalovirus exposure and HLA in healthy donors. The CDR3 totals 17 residues. The PCR used 60 Vbeta and 13 Jbeta primers. Data came from immunoSEQ multiplex PCR; TCRdb stores just in-frame clones and leaves some out. Found here are about 160,000 clones; the top ten clones hold about 1.2%. Sequenced material: PBMCs. The TCR was taken from a woman aged 55-69 years in good health and CMV-seronegative. The chain recombines TRBV21-1 with TRBJ2-7; the DNA was not compared with TRBD1, the D call given in the table. TRBV21-1 is tagged as a pseudogene. The CDR3 here is CASSNSPRDTFSYEQYF. The CDR3, as DNA: TGTGCCAGCAGCAACTCACCCCGGGACACCTTCTCCTACGAGCAGTACTTC.